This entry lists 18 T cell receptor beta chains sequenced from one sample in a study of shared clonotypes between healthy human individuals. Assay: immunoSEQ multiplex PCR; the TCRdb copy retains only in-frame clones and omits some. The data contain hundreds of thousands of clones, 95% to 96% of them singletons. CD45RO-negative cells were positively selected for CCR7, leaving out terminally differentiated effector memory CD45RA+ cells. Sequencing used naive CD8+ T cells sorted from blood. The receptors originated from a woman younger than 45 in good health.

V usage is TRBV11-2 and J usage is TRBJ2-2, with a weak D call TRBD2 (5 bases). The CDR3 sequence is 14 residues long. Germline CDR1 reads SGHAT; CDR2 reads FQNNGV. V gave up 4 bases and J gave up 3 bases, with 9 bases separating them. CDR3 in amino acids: CASSWTGYTGELFF. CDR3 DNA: TGTGCCAGCAGCTGGACGGGGTACACCGGGGAGCTGTTTTTT.

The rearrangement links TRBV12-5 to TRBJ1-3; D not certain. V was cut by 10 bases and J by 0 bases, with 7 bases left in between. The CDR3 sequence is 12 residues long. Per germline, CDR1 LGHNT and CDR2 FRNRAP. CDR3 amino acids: CATKSSGNTIYF. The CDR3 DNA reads TGTGCTACCAAGAGCTCTGGAAACACCATATATTTT.

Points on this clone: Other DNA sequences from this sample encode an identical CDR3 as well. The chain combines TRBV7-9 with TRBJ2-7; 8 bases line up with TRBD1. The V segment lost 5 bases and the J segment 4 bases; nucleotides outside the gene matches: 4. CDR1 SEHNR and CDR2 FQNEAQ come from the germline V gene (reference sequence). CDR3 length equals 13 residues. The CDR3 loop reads CASSPRQGYEQYF. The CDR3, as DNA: TGTGCCAGCAGCCCCAGACAGGGGTACGAGCAGTACTTC.

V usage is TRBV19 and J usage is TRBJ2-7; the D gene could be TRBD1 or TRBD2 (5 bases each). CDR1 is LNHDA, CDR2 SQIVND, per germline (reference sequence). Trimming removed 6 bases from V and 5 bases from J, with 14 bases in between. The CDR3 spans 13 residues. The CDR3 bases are TGTGCCAGTAGCACATGGGGGTCTCACGAGCAGTACTTC. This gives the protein CASSTWGSHEQYF. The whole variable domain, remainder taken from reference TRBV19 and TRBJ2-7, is DGGITQSPKYLFRKEGQNVTLSCEQNLNHDAMYWYRQDPGQGLRLIYYSQIVNDFQKGDIAEGYSVSREKKESFPLTVTSAQKNPTAFYLCASSTWGSHEQYFGPGTRLTVT.

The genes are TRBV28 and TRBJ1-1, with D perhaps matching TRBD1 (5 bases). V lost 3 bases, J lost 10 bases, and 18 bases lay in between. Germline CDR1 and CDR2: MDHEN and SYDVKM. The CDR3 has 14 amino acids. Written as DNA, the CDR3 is TGTGCCAGCAGTTTTAAGATTCGGGGCCGGGGAGCTTTCTTT. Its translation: CASSFKIRGRGAFF.

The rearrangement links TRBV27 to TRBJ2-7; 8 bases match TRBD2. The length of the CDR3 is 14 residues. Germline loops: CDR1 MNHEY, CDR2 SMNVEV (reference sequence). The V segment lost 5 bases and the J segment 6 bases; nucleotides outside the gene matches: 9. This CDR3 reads CASSVGVAGREQYF. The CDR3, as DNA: TGTGCCAGCAGTGTCGGAGTAGCGGGACGCGAGCAGTACTTC.

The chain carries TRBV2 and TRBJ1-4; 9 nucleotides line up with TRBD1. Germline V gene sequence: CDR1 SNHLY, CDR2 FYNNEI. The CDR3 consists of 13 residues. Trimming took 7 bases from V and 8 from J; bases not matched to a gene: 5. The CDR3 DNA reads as TGTGCCAGCACTCGGGACAGGGAAGAAAAACTGTTTTTT. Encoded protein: CASTRDREEKLFF.

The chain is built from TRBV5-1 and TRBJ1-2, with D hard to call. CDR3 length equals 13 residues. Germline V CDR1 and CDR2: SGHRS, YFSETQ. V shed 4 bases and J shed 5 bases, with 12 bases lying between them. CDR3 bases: TGCGCCAGCAGCGATAAGACGGGGTATGGCTACACCTTC. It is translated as CASSDKTGYGYTF.

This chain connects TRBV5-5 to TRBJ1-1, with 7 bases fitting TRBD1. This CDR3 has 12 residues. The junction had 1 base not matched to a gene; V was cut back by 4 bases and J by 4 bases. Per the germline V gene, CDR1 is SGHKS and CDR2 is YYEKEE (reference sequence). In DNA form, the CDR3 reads TGTGCCAGCAGCGACAGGGTCACTGAAGCTTTCTTT. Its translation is CASSDRVTEAFF.

This chain's CDR3 is CASSDVGLAGNEQFF. In DNA, the CDR3 is TGTGCCAGCAGCGACGTTGGGCTAGCGGGGAATGAGCAGTTCTTC. V and J are TRBV28 and TRBJ2-1, with 9 bases matching TRBD2. CDR1 and CDR2 (germline): MDHEN, SYDVKM. The CDR3 consists of 15 residues. Trimming at V came to 6 bases and at J to 7 bases, leaving 10 bases not matched to a gene.

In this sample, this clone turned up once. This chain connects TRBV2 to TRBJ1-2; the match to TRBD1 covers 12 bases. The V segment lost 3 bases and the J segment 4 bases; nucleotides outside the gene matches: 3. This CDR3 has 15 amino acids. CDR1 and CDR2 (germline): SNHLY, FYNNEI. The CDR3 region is CASSEGGQGAYGYTF. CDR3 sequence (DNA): TGTGCCAGCAGTGAGGGGGGACAGGGGGCCTATGGCTACACCTTC.

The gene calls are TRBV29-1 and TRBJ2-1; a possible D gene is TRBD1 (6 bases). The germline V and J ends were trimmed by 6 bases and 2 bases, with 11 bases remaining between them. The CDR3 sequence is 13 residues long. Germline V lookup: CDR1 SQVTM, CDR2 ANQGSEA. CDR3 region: CSVKGVAYNEQFF. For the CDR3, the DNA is TGCAGCGTGAAGGGGGTTGCCTACAATGAGCAGTTCTTC.

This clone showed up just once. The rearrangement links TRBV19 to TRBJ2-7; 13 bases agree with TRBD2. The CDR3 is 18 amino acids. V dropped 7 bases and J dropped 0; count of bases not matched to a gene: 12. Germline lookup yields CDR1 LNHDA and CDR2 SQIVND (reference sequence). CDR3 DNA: TGTGCCAGTACCCCGGCGGGACTAGCGGGGCAAAGCTCCTACGAGCAGTACTTC. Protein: CASTPAGLAGQSSYEQYF.

CDR3 bases: TGTGCCAGCAGTTTATTAACGGGGGTCACAGATACGCAGTATTTT. This encodes CASSLLTGVTDTQYF. This chain links TRBV28 with TRBJ2-3; TRBD2 might be the D (6 bases). This CDR3 has 15 residues. V was cut by 1 base and J by 2 bases, with 10 bases left in between. CDR1 is MDHEN, CDR2 SYDVKM, per germline. The whole variable domain, remainder taken from reference TRBV28 and TRBJ2-3, is DVKVTQSSRYLVKRTGEKVFLECVQDMDHENMFWYRQDPGLGLRLIYFSYDVKMKEKGDIPEGYSVSREKKERFSLILESASTNQTSMYLCASSLLTGVTDTQYFGPGTRLTVL.

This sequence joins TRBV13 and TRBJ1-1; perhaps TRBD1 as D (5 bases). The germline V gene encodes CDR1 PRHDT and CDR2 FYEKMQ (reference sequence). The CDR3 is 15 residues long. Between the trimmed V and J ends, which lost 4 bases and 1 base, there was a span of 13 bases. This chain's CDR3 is CASSWGHRPNTEAFF. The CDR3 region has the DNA TGTGCCAGCAGCTGGGGTCACAGGCCGAACACTGAAGCTTTCTTT.

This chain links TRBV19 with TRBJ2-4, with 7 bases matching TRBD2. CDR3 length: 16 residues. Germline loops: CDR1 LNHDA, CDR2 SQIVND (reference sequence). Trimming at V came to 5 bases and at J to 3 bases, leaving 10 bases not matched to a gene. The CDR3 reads CASSLPGGTIKNIQYF. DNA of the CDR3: TGTGCCAGTAGTCTCCCGGGCGGGACTATCAAAAACATTCAGTACTTC. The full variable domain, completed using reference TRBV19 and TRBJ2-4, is DGGITQSPKYLFRKEGQNVTLSCEQNLNHDAMYWYRQDPGQGLRLIYYSQIVNDFQKGDIAEGYSVSREKKESFPLTVTSAQKNPTAFYLCASSLPGGTIKNIQYFGAGTRLSVL.

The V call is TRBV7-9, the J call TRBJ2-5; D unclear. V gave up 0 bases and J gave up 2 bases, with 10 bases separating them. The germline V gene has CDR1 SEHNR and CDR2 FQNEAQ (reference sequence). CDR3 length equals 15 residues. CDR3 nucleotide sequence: TGTGCCAGCAGCTTAGCTCCGACAATGCAAGAGACCCAGTACTTC. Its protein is CASSLAPTMQETQYF.

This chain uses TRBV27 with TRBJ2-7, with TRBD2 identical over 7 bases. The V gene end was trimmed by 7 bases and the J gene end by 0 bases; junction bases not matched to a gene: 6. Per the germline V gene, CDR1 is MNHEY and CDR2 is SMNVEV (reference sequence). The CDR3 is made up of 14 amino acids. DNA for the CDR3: TGTGCCAGCATGGGGGGGGTCAACTCCTACGAGCAGTACTTC. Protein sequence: CASMGGVNSYEQYF.